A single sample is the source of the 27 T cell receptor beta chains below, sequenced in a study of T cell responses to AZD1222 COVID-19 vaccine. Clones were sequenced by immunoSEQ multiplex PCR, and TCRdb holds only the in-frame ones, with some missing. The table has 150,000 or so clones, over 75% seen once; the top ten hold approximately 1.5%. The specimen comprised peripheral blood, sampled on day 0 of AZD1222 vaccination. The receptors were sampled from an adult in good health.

Written as DNA, the CDR3 is TGTGCCAGTCCGTGGATTCCGCGGGAGGGCGCCGGCACCGGGGAGCTGTTTTTT. Protein: CASPWIPREGAGTGELFF. The chain recombines TRBV7-9 with TRBJ2-2, with 9 bases matching TRBD2. V was clipped by 9 bases and J by 4 bases; unmatched bases: 18. Germline CDR1 is SEHNR and CDR2 is FQNEAQ (reference sequence). This CDR3 region has 18 residues.

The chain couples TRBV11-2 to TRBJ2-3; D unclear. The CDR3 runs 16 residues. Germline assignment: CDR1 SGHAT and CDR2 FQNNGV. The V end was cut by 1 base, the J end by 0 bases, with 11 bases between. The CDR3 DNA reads TGTGCCAGCAGCTTAGGGGCAGCCACTAGCACAGATACGCAGTATTTT. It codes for CASSLGAATSTDTQYF.

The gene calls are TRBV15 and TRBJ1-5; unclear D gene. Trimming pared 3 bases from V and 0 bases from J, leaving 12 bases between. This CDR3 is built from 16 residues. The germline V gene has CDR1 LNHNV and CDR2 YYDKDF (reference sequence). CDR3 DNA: TGTGCCACCAGCAGTGGTATGCCTTATAGCAATCAGCCCCAGCATTTT. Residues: CATSSGMPYSNQPQHF.

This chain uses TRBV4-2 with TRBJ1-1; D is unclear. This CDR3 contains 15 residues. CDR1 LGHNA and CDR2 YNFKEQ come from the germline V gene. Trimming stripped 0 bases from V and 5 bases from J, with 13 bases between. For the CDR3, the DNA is TGTGCCAGCAGCCAAGATGGAACTTCCCGGACTGAAGCTTTCTTT. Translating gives CASSQDGTSRTEAFF.

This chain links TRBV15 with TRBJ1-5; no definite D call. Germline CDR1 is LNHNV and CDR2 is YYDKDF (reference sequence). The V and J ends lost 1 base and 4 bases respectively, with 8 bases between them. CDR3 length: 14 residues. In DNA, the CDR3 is TGTGCCACCAGCAGAGTTGGGGAAAATCAGCCCCAGCATTTT. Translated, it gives CATSRVGENQPQHF.

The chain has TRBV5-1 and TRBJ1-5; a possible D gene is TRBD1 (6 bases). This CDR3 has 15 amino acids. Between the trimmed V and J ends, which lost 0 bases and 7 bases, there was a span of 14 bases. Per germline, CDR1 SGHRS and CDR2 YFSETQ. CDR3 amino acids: CASSLEGRGGQPQHF. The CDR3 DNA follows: TGCGCCAGCAGCTTGGAGGGCAGGGGTGGCCAGCCCCAGCATTTT.

The CDR3: CASSQGQGAEKLFF. Written as DNA, the CDR3 is TGCGCCAGCAGCCAGGGACAGGGGGCGGAAAAACTGTTTTTT. V usage is TRBV4-1 and J usage is TRBJ1-4; 12 bases map to TRBD1. V lost 3 bases, J lost 8 bases, and 1 base stayed unmatched. This CDR3 spans 14 amino acids. The germline gives CDR1 MGHRA, CDR2 YSYEKL.

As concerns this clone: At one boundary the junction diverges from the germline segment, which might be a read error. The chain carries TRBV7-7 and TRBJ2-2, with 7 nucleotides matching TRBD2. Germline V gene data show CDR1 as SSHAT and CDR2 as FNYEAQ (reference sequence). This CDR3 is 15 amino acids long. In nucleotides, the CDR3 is TGTGCTAGCAGCACATCTAGCGGGAACACCGGGGAGCTGTTTTTT. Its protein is CASSTSSGNTGELFF. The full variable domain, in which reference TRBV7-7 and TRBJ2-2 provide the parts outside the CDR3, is GAGVSQSPRYKVTKRGQDVTLRCDPISSHATLYWYQQALGQGPEFLTYFNYEAQPDKSGLPSDRFSAERPEGSISTLTIQRTEQRDSAMYRCASSTSSGNTGELFFGEGSRLTVL.

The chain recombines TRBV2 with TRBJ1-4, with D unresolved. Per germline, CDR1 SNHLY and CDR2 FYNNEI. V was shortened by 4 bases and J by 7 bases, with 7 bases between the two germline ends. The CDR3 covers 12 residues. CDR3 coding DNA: TGTGCCAGCAGTGGCGGGTCTGAAAAACTGTTTTTT. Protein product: CASSGGSEKLFF.

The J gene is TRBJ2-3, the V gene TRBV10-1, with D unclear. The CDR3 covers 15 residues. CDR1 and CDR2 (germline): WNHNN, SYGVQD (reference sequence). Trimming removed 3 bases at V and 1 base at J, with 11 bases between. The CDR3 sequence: CASSDGARGTDTQYF. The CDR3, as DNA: TGCGCCAGCAGTGACGGTGCCCGGGGCACAGATACGCAGTATTTT.

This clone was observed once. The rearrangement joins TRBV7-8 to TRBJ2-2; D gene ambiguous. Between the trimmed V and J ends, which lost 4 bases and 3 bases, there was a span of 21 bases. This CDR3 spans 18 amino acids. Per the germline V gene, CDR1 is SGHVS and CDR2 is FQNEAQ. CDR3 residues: CASSSPQFTHADTGELFF. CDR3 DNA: TGTGCCAGCAGCTCGCCCCAATTTACCCATGCCGACACCGGGGAGCTGTTTTTT.

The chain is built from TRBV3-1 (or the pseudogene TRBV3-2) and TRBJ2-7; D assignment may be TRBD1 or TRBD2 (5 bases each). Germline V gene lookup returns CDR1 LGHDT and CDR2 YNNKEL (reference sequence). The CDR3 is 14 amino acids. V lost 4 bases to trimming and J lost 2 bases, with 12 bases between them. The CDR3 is CASSPWDRTYEQYF. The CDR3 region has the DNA TGTGCCAGCAGCCCCTGGGACCGGACCTACGAGCAGTACTTC.

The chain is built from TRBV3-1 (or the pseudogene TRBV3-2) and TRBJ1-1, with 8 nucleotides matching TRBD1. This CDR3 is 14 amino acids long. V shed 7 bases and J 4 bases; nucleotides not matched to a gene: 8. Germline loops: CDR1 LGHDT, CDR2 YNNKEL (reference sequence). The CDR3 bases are TGTGCCAGCACTCCTCAGGGGGCGGGCACTGAAGCTTTCTTT. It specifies CASTPQGAGTEAFF.

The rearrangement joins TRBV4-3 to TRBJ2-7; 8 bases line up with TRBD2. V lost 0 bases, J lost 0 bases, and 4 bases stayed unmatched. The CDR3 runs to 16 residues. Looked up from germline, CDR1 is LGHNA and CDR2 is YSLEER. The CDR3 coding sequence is TGCGCCAGCAGCCAAGATAGGAGCGGGAGCTCCTACGAGCAGTACTTC. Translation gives CASSQDRSGSSYEQYF.

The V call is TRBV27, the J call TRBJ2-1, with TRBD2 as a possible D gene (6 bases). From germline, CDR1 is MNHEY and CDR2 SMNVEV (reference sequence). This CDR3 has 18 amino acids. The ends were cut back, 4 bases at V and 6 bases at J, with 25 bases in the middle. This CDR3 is CASSSTPSGGTGRNEQFF. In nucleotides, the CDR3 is TGTGCCAGCAGTTCTACACCCTCGGGCGGGACGGGACGCAATGAGCAGTTCTTC.

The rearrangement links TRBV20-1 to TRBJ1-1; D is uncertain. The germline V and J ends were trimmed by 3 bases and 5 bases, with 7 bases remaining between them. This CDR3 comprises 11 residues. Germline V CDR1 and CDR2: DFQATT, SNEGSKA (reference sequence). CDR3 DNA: TGCAGTGCTAGTGGGAGAACTGAAGCTTTCTTT. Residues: CSASGRTEAFF.

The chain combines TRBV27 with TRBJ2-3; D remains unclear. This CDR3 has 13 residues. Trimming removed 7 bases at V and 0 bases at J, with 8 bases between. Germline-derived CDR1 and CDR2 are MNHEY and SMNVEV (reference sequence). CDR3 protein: CASKSSSTDTQYF. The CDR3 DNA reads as TGTGCCAGCAAGAGTTCTAGCACAGATACGCAGTATTTT.

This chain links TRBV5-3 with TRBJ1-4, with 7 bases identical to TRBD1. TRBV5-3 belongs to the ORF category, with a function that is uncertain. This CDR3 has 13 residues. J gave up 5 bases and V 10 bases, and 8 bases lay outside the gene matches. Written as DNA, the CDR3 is TGTGCCGTCACCGGGACAGCGAATGAAAAACTGTTTTTT. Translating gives CAVTGTANEKLFF.

The CDR3: CAISEFEETQYF. The CDR3 DNA sequence: TGTGCCATCAGTGAATTCGAAGAGACCCAGTACTTC. V gene TRBV10-3 combines with J gene TRBJ2-5; D uncertain. This CDR3 region has 12 residues. Germline V lookup: CDR1 ENHRY, CDR2 SYGVKD. V lost 3 bases to trimming and J lost 3 bases, with 5 bases between them.

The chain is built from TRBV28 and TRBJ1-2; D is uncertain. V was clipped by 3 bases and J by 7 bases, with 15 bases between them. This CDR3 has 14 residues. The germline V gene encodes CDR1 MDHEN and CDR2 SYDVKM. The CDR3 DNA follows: TGTGCCAGCAGTTTCGGCGGGAACCCGGCTGGCTACACCTTC. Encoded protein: CASSFGGNPAGYTF.

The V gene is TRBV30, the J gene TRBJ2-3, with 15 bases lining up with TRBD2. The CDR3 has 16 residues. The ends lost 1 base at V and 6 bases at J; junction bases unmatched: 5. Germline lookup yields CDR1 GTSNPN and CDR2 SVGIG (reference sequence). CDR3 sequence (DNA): TGTGCCTGGAGTGCCGGGACTAGCGGGAGGTTGGATACGCAGTATTTT. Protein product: CAWSAGTSGRLDTQYF.

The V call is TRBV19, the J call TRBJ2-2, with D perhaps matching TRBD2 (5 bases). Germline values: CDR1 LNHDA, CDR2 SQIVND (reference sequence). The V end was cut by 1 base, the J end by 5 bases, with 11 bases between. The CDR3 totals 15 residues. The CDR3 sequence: CASSIGPGSTGELFF. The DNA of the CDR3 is TGTGCCAGTAGTATAGGGCCGGGGTCAACCGGGGAGCTGTTTTTT.

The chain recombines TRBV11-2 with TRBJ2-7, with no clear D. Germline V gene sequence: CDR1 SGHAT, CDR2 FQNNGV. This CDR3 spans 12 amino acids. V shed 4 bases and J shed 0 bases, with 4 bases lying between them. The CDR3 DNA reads TGTGCCAGCAGCTCGGTCTCCTACGAGCAGTACTTC. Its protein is CASSSVSYEQYF. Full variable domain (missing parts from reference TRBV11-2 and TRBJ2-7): EAGVAQSPRYKIIEKRQSVAFWCNPISGHATLYWYQQILGQGPKLLIQFQNNGVVDDSQLPKDRFSAERLKGVDSTLKIQPAKLEDSAVYLCASSSVSYEQYFGPGTRLTVT.

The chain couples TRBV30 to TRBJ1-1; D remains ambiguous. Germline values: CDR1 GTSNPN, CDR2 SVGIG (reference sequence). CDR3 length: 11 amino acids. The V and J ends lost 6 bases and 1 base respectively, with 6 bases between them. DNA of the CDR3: TGTGCCTGCAAACAGAACACTGAAGCTTTCTTT. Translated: CACKQNTEAFF.

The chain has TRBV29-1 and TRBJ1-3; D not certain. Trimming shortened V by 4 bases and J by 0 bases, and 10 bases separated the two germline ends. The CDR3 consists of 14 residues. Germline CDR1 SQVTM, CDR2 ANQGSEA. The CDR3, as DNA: TGCAGCGTTGGTCCTGCCAGCTCTGGAAACACCATATATTTT. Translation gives CSVGPASSGNTIYF.

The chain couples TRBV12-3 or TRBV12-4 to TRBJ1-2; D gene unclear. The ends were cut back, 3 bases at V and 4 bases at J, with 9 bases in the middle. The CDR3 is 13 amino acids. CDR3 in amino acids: CASSLDQAYGYTF. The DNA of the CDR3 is TGTGCCAGCAGTTTGGACCAGGCCTATGGCTACACCTTC.

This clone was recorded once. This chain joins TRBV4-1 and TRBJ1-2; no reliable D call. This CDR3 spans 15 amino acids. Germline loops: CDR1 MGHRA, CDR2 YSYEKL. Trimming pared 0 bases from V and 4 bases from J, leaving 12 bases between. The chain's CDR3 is CASSQEPGSGYGYTF. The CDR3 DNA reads TGCGCCAGCAGCCAAGAGCCGGGGTCGGGCTATGGCTACACCTTC.